This record looks at one T cell receptor beta chain sequence and its context. Germline-derived CDR1 and CDR2 are SGDLS and YYNGEE. The trim removed 2 bases at V and 7 bases at J, leaving 5 bases unmatched. The CDR3 runs to 15 residues. Profiling relied on immunoSEQ multiplex PCR, and the TCRdb table lists in-frame clones only, not all of them. The repertoire holds hundreds of thousands of clones, approximately 91% seen once, with roughly 8.5% in the top ten. This specimen belongs to a study of blood T cell repertoires in COVID-19. Sequencing was performed on PBMCs or T cells enriched from blood (not recorded which). The chain carries TRBV9 and TRBJ2-1; 11 positions match TRBD2. This TCR came from a woman aged 55-75 years who had recovered from COVID-19. CDR3 region: CASSVSGGVLNEQFF. CDR3 nucleotides: TGTGCCAGCAGCGTTAGCGGGGGGGTTCTTAATGAGCAGTTCTTC.